The sequence of this T cell receptor (beta chain) was determined in a study of Graves' ophthalmopathy and Graves' hyperthyroidism (dated by TCRdb to 2017 to 2018). Regarding the research as a whole: Peripheral blood was collected at initial diagnosis, before any treatment. In over five hyperthyroidism patients, the T-cell repertoires found in thyroid tissue were compared with those found in blood. After sampling, hyperthyroidism patients received methimazole starting at 30 mg daily, and ophthalmopathy patients received high-dose intravenous methylprednisolone. For training and testing, the roughly 100 patients in the discovery cohort were randomly divided in a 7:3 ratio. In total, over 130 blood samples were TCR-sequenced: fewer than 50 ophthalmopathy, over 70 hyperthyroidism and approximately 17 hyperthyroidism-to-ophthalmopathy patients. The study used TCR beta repertoire signatures to distinguish Graves' ophthalmopathy from Graves' hyperthyroidism and to predict progression to ophthalmopathy. The independent validation cohort included 18 to 20 hyperthyroidism patients plus 17 patients who later progressed from hyperthyroidism to ophthalmopathy. To explore V-J signatures that distinguish ophthalmopathy from hyperthyroidism, a discovery set of more than 90 patients was enrolled, made up of about 40 with ophthalmopathy and some 60 with stable hyperthyroidism.

V lost 4 bases and J lost 8 bases, and the count of bases not matched to a germline gene is 6. The CDR3, cysteine through phenylalanine, is 14 amino acids long. Only CDR3 DNA is held: 42 bases, read in frame from base 1. The germline V gene specifies MDHEN as CDR1 and SYDVKM as CDR2. The ophthalmopathy patients had moderately to severely active disease, with a Clinical Activity Score of 3 or higher, a NOSPECS grade of 4 or higher, and a disease duration of less than 3 months. Patients were excluded if they had other autoimmune diseases, uncontrolled infections, pregnancy or lactation. Diagnosis was based on clinical symptoms, serum thyroxine, TRAb, thyroid ultrasound and orbital computed tomography. PBMCs were isolated from about 10 ml of fresh peripheral blood by Ficoll-Paque density gradient centrifugation. Total RNA was extracted using Trizol reagent, and RNA quality was checked on an Agilent 2100 Bioanalyzer.

The study at large found these results: Sample size was not statistically predetermined, and group allocation was not concealed from the investigators. In validation, the model predicted ophthalmopathy progression with 70.59% sensitivity and 72.22% specificity; 12 predicted patients were CT-confirmed with GO in a median of about 6.1 months. In cross-validation, the 13-signature model distinguished ophthalmopathy from stable hyperthyroidism with less than 90% sensitivity and 81.08% specificity, while in the test set the corresponding values were 80% and 75%. Most of the expanded thyroid clonotypes with a frequency above 0.001 were also detected in blood, and it was suggested that the thyroid immune response may be reflected by blood repertoires.

Turning to this clonotype: The clone's antigen remains unknown. Base qualities were left out, and no much larger clone turns up one base away.

For repertoire sequencing, the TCR beta CDR3 regions were amplified from RNA transcripts. The first round was an RT-PCR using HTBI primers with the Qiagen OneStep RT-PCR kit, and this first round was followed by a second-round multiplex PCR, then size selection and purification. The libraries underwent paired-end sequencing with 100 bp reads on an Illumina HiSeq2000. As for how the authors treated the data: Reads were processed with SOAPnuke, discarding reads with adapters, uncalled bases, mean Phred below 15, or no exact constant-primer or identifier match. High-quality paired reads were merged with COPE v1.2.5. Each unique nucleotide sequence was treated as a clonotype, and MiTCR v1.1 was used to align the clonotypes to the IMGT TRB V, D and J references. The analysis was limited to V-J combinations with a frequency above 0.0001, which together covered more than 98% of repertoires. A TCR clonal expansion and chaos score per V-J combination was defined as the ratio of F50 clonal expansion to chaos observed in the TCRdist matrix. Welch's t-statistics and random forest were used to narrow the features down to 13 V-J combinations, which were then fed into a naive Bayes classifier. The similarity between thyroid and blood repertoires was quantified using the Morisita-Horn index. Using fastp trimming at Q25 and MiXCR clonotype assembly, TCRdb reanalyzed the public sequencing data and kept in-frame beta chains. Rows are combined by CDR3 protein, so each entry shows the most common genes and DNA. TCRdb, not the authors, supplied the V and J calls. The sample table records 200,000 to 250,000 distinct CDR3 sequences; roughly 21% of these occur just once. The ten largest account for approximately 39% of the sample.

Sequenced material: peripheral blood. The rearranged chain carries TRBV28 and TRBJ1-4, with 8 bases aligning to TRBD1. This TCR came from a woman aged 45-59 years with Graves' ophthalmopathy. Donor details come from another sample of the same person, matched by shared clones. At the DNA level, the sequence is TGTGCCAGCAGTTCGGACAGGGAGGGAGAAAAACTGTTTTTT. This yields the protein CASSSDREGEKLFF.